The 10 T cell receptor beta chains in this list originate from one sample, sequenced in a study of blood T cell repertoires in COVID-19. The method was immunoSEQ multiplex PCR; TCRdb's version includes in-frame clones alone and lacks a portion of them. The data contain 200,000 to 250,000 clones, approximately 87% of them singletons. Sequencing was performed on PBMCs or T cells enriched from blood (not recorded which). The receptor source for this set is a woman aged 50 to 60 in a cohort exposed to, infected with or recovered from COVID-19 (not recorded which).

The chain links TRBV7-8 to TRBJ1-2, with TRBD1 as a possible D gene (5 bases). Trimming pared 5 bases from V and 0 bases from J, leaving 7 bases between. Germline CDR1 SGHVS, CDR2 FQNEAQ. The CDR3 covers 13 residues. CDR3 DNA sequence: TGTGCCAGCAGCCGACAGACTAACTATGGCTACACCTTC. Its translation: CASSRQTNYGYTF.

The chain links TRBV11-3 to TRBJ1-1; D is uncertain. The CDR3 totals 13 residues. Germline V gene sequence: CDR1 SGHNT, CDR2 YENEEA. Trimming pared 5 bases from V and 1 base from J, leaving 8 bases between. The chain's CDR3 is CASSQFRNTEAFF. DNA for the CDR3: TGTGCCAGCAGCCAATTCAGGAACACTGAAGCTTTCTTT.

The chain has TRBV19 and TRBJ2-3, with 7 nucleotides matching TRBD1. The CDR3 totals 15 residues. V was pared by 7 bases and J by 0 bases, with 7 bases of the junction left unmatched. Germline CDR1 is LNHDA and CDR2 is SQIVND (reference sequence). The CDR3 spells CASNPTGTSTDTQYF. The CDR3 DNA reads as TGTGCCAGTAACCCGACAGGGACAAGCACAGATACGCAGTATTTT.

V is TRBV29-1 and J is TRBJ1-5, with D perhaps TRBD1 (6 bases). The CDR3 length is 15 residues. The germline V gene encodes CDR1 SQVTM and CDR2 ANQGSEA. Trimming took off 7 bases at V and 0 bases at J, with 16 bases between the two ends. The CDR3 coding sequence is TGCAGCGGAGGGGGTCGTACCTATAGCAATCAGCCCCAGCATTTT. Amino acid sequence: CSGGGRTYSNQPQHF.

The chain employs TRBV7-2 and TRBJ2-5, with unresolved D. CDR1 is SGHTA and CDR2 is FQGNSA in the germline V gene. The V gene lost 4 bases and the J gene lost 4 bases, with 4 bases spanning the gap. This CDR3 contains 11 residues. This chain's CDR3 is CASSSGETQYF. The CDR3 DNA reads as TGTGCCAGCAGCTCGGGAGAGACCCAGTACTTC.

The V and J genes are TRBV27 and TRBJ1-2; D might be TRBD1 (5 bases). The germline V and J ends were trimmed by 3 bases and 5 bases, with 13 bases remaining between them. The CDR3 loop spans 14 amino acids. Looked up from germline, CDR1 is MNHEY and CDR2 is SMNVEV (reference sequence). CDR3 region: CASSLSGGRYGYTF. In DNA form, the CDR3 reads TGTGCCAGCAGTTTGTCGGGGGGACGGTATGGCTACACCTTC.

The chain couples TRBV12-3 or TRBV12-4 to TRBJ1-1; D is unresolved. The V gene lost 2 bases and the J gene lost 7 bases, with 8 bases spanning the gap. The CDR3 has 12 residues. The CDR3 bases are TGTGCCAGCAGTTTAATCGGGAGTGAAGCTTTCTTT. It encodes CASSLIGSEAFF.

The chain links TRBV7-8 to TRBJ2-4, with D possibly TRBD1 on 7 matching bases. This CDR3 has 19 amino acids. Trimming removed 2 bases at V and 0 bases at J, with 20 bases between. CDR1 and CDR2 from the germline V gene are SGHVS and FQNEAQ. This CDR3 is CASSLRDREALLAKNIQYF. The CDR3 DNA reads TGTGCCAGCAGCTTACGAGACAGGGAGGCCCTCTTAGCCAAAAACATTCAGTACTTC.

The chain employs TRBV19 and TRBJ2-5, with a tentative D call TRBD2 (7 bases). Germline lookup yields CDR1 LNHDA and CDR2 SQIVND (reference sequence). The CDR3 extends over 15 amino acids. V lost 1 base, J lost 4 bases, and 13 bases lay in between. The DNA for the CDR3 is TGTGCCAGTAGTATAGCGGGGGGCCTGTTAGAGACCCAGTACTTC. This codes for CASSIAGGLLETQYF.

The CDR3 coding sequence is TGTGCCACCAGCAGAGCAGGGGGCACCGGGGAGCTGTTTTTT. The encoded protein is CATSRAGGTGELFF. The chain joins TRBV15 to TRBJ2-2, with TRBD1 matching over 7 bases. The CDR3 sequence is 14 residues long. The V gene end was trimmed by 1 base and the J gene end by 4 bases; junction bases not matched to a gene: 0. Germline assignment: CDR1 LNHNV and CDR2 YYDKDF (reference sequence).